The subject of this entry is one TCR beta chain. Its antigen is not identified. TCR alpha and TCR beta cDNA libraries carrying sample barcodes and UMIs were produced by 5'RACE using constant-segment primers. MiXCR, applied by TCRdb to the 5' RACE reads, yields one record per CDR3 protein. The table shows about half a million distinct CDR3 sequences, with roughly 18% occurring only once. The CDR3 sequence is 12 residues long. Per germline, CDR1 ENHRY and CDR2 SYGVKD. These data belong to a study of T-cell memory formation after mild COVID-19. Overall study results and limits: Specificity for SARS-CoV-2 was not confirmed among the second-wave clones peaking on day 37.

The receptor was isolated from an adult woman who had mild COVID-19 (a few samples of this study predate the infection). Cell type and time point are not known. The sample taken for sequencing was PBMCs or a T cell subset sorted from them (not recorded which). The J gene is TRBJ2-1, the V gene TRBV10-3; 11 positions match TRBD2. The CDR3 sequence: CATSGAPSEQFF. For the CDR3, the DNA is TGTGCGACTAGCGGGGCCCCCAGTGAGCAGTTCTTC.